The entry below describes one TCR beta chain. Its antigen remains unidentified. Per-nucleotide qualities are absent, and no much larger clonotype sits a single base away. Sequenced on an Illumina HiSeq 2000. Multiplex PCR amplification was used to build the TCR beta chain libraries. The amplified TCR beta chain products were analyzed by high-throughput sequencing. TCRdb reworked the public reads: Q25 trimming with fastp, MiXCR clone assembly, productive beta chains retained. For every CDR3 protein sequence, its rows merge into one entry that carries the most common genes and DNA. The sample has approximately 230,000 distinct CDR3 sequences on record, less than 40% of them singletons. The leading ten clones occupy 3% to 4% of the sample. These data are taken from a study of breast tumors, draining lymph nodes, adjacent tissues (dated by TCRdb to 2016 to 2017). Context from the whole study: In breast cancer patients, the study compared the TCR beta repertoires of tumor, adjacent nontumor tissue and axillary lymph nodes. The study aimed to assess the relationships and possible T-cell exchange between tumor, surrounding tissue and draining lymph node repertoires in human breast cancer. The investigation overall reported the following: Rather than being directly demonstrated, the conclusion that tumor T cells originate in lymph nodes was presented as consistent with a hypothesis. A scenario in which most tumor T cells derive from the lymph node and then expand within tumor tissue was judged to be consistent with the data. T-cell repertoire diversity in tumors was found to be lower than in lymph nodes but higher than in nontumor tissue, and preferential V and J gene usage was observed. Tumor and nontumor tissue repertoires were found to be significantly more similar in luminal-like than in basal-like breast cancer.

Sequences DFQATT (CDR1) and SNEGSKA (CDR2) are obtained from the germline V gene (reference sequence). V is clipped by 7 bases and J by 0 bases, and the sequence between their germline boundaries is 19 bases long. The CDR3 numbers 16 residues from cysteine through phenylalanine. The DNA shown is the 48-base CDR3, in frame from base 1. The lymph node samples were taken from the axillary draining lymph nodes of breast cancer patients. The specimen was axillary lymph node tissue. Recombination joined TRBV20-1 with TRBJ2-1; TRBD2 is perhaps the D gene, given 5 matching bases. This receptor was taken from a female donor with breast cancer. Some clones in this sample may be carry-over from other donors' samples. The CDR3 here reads CSGTTSSGSSYNEQFF. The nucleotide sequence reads TGCAGTGGAACGACATCTAGTGGGAGCTCCTACAATGAGCAGTTCTTC.